This T cell receptor (beta chain) was identified during a study of technical replicates of blood from a handful of donors. Trimming cost V 5 bases and J 3 bases; bases outside gene matches: 4. The CDR3 extends over 14 amino acids. Germline CDR1 reads KGHSH; CDR2 reads LQKENI. TCRdb's copy holds only in-frame clones and misses some; the assay was immunoSEQ multiplex PCR. The table records 35,000 to 50,000 clones, 95% to 97% of them present only once. This clonotype was obtained from a human donor in good health. Sequencing was carried out using T cells isolated from PBMCs. The chain combines TRBV18 with TRBJ2-7; 10 nucleotides line up with TRBD1. The CDR3 loop is CASSETGGVYEQYF. Written as DNA, the CDR3 is TGTGCCAGCTCAGAGACAGGGGGCGTCTACGAGCAGTACTTC.